Below, 7 T cell receptor beta chains from the same sample are listed, as sequenced in a study of blood T cell repertoires in COVID-19. TCRdb's table, derived via immunoSEQ multiplex PCR, lists solely in-frame clones and lacks some. This table holds about 100,000 clones, around four fifths found once. The sample comprised peripheral blood. The receptors come from a man aged 45 to 65 with active or convalescent COVID-19.

V is TRBV3-1 (or the pseudogene TRBV3-2) and J is TRBJ2-1; perhaps TRBD2 as D (6 bases). From germline, CDR1 is LGHDT and CDR2 YNNKEL (reference sequence). CDR3 length: 12 amino acids. V lost 2 bases and J lost 10, with 9 bases in between. The CDR3 region is CASSQRGREQFF. CDR3 sequence (DNA): TGTGCCAGCAGCCAAAGAGGGAGGGAGCAGTTCTTC.

V and J are TRBV7-9 and TRBJ2-3; TRBD1 matches at 7 bases. J lost 4 bases, V lost 5 bases, and 9 bases had no gene match. The germline V gene has CDR1 SEHNR and CDR2 FQNEAQ (reference sequence). This CDR3 region has 15 residues. In nucleotides, the CDR3 is TGTGCCAGCAGCCCCCGAGGGGGCGACGCAGATACGCAGTATTTT. Protein: CASSPRGGDADTQYF.

The chain has TRBV21-1 and TRBJ2-4; TRBD1 is the table's D call and was not checked against the DNA. TRBV21-1 is classified as a pseudogene. The CDR3 has 15 residues. The CDR3 nucleotides are TGTGCCAGCAGCCCTTCACAGGGGGCCAAAAACATTCAGTACTTC. Residues: CASSPSQGAKNIQYF.

The chain combines TRBV19 with TRBJ2-7; maybe TRBD2 (7 bases). Germline V CDR1 and CDR2: LNHDA, SQIVND (reference sequence). The CDR3 totals 14 residues. The V end lost 1 base, the J end lost 6 bases, and 13 bases lay between the germline ends. The CDR3 DNA follows: TGTGCCAGTAGTATAGCACAGGGCGGGAGCGAGCAGTACTTC. Translation: CASSIAQGGSEQYF.

This chain connects TRBV10-2 to TRBJ2-5, with D uncertain. The germline V and J ends were trimmed by 7 bases and 2 bases, with 14 bases remaining between them. This CDR3 is 14 amino acids long. Germline CDR1 and CDR2: WSHSY and SAAADI. The CDR3 reads CASIRRVEQETQYF. In DNA, the CDR3 is TGCGCCAGCATCCGACGGGTAGAACAAGAGACCCAGTACTTC.

This rearrangement joins TRBV5-1 to TRBJ2-7, with 7 nucleotides matching TRBD2. The CDR3 has 16 residues. The V segment lost 0 bases and the J segment 5 bases; nucleotides outside the gene matches: 11. CDR1 and CDR2 (germline): SGHRS, YFSETQ. CDR3 protein: CASSLAGAGRPDEQYF. The CDR3 coding sequence is TGCGCCAGCAGCTTGGCCGGAGCGGGACGACCCGACGAGCAGTACTTC.

The chain carries TRBV6-6 and TRBJ2-2, with a weak D call TRBD1 (6 bases). V was trimmed by 8 bases and J by 0 bases, leaving 10 bases between them. This CDR3 contains 14 residues. CDR1 and CDR2 (germline): MNHNY, SVGAGI (reference sequence). CDR3 in amino acids: CASRTDPNTGELFF. CDR3 nucleotides: TGTGCCAGCCGGACAGACCCGAACACCGGGGAGCTGTTTTTT.